This is a list of T cell receptor beta chains from one sample in a study of blood T cell repertoires in COVID-19. Only in-frame clones appear in the TCRdb table, and some are missing; sequencing was by immunoSEQ multiplex PCR. The sample lists about 400,000 clones, 70% to 90% occurring once. The sequencing input was PBMCs or T cells enriched from blood (not recorded which). Receptors were obtained from a middle-aged woman with acute COVID-19. CDR3s include the opening cysteine and the closing phenylalanine or tryptophan. The D gene is left open where the match is weak. The size entry is marked missing in some rows and otherwise reads once, few, many or a size class.

v_call: TRBV18; cdr3_length: 16; clone_size: -; d_call: -; j_call: TRBJ2-6; cdr3_nt: TGTGCCAGCTCACCTGTTCCTCTCTCTGGGGCCAACGTCCTGACTTTC; cdr3_aa: CASSPVPLSGANVLTF
v_call: TRBV10-3; cdr3_length: 16; clone_size: -; d_call: TRBD1; j_call: TRBJ1-1; cdr3_nt: TGTGCCATCAGTTACAACCCACAGGGGATGAACACTGAAGCTTTCTTT; cdr3_aa: CAISYNPQGMNTEAFF
v_call: TRBV11-2; cdr3_length: 12; clone_size: -; d_call: -; j_call: TRBJ2-7; cdr3_nt: TGTGCCAGCAGCTCGGGTCCCTACGAGCAGTACTTC; cdr3_aa: CASSSGPYEQYF
v_call: TRBV25-1; cdr3_length: 13; clone_size: -; d_call: TRBD1; j_call: TRBJ1-2; cdr3_nt: TGTGCCAGCAGCGAAGGGACAGTTTATGGCTACACCTTC; cdr3_aa: CASSEGTVYGYTF
v_call: TRBV19; cdr3_length: 14; clone_size: -; d_call: TRBD1; j_call: TRBJ1-5; cdr3_nt: TGTGCCAGTAAACTAGGGGGCGCGGAGCAGCCCCAGCATTTT; cdr3_aa: CASKLGGAEQPQHF
v_call: TRBV5-6; cdr3_length: 15; clone_size: -; d_call: TRBD1; j_call: TRBJ1-1; cdr3_nt: TGTGCCAGCAGCTTGGGTATACAGGGGTTCACTGAAGCTTTCTTT; cdr3_aa: CASSLGIQGFTEAFF
v_call: TRBV27; cdr3_length: 15; clone_size: -; d_call: TRBD1; j_call: TRBJ1-5; cdr3_nt: TGTGCCAGCAGTCGACAGGGGGATCGCAATCAGCCCCAGCATTTT; cdr3_aa: CASSRQGDRNQPQHF
v_call: TRBV30; cdr3_length: 12; clone_size: -; d_call: -; j_call: TRBJ1-1; cdr3_nt: TGTGCCTGGAGTGCCAGGGCCACTGAAGCTTTCTTT; cdr3_aa: CAWSARATEAFF
v_call: TRBV19; cdr3_length: 16; clone_size: -; d_call: -; j_call: TRBJ1-2; cdr3_nt: TGTGCCAGTAGTATCACCTTCCAGGGCGGCAACTATGGCTACACCTTC; cdr3_aa: CASSITFQGGNYGYTF
v_call: TRBV14; cdr3_length: 13; clone_size: -; d_call: -; j_call: TRBJ2-3; cdr3_nt: TGTGCCAGCAGCCAGAAACAGGGTATTACGCAGTATTTT; cdr3_aa: CASSQKQGITQYF
v_call: TRBV11-3; cdr3_length: 15; clone_size: -; d_call: TRBD2; j_call: TRBJ2-1; cdr3_nt: TGTGCCAGCAGCCCACGGACTAGCGGGGGGGGAGAGCAGTTCTTC; cdr3_aa: CASSPRTSGGGEQFF
v_call: TRBV21-1; cdr3_length: 18; clone_size: -; d_call: -; j_call: TRBJ2-5; cdr3_nt: TGTGCCAGCAGCAAAGGATCGCATATTGAGGCAGGGGATGAGACCCAGTACTTC; cdr3_aa: CASSKGSHIEAGDETQYF
v_call: TRBV25-1; cdr3_length: 14; clone_size: once; d_call: -; j_call: TRBJ2-5; cdr3_nt: TGTGCCAGCAGTGAATTTGACAGTAAAGAGACCCAGTACTTC; cdr3_aa: CASSEFDSKETQYF
v_call: TRBV6-5; cdr3_length: 13; clone_size: -; d_call: TRBD1; j_call: TRBJ1-3; cdr3_nt: TGTGCCAGCGGACAGGGTCAAGGAAACACCATATATTTT; cdr3_aa: CASGQGQGNTIYF
v_call: TRBV11-3; cdr3_length: 15; clone_size: -; d_call: TRBD2; j_call: TRBJ2-5; cdr3_nt: TGTGCCAGCAGCTTAGACGGGGGGGCTTGGGAGACCCAGTACTTC; cdr3_aa: CASSLDGGAWETQYF
v_call: TRBV6-1; cdr3_length: 15; clone_size: -; d_call: -; j_call: TRBJ1-2; cdr3_nt: TGTGCCAGCAGTGAAGGGACATTAAGTTCCTATGGCTACACCTTC; cdr3_aa: CASSEGTLSSYGYTF
v_call: TRBV7-2; cdr3_length: 14; clone_size: -; d_call: TRBD1; j_call: TRBJ2-7; cdr3_nt: TGTGCCAGCAGCATACGAGGACAGGGAGGCGAGCAGTACTTC; cdr3_aa: CASSIRGQGGEQYF
v_call: TRBV30; cdr3_length: 15; clone_size: -; d_call: TRBD1; j_call: TRBJ2-3; cdr3_nt: TGTGCCTGGACTCCGGGACAGGGGAGCACAGATACGCAGTATTTT; cdr3_aa: CAWTPGQGSTDTQYF
v_call: TRBV5-6; cdr3_length: 15; clone_size: -; d_call: TRBD1; j_call: TRBJ2-1; cdr3_nt: TGTGCCAGCAGCTGGACAGGGACCTCCTACAATGAGCAGTTCTTC; cdr3_aa: CASSWTGTSYNEQFF
v_call: TRBV2; cdr3_length: 15; clone_size: once; d_call: -; j_call: TRBJ1-1; cdr3_nt: TGTGCCAGCAGCCTGGGGGGTTTGATGAACACTGAAGCTTTCTTT; cdr3_aa: CASSLGGLMNTEAFF
v_call: TRBV3-1/TRBV3-2; cdr3_length: 14; clone_size: -; d_call: TRBD2; j_call: TRBJ2-1; cdr3_nt: TGTGCCAGCAGCCTTGCGGGGGGGCCGTTTGAGCAGTTCTTC; cdr3_aa: CASSLAGGPFEQFF
v_call: TRBV13; cdr3_length: 14; clone_size: once; d_call: -; j_call: TRBJ1-2; cdr3_nt: TGTGCCAGCAGCTTAGGACAGCAGGATCTACGCTACACCTTC; cdr3_aa: CASSLGQQDLRYTF
v_call: TRBV10-1; cdr3_length: 16; clone_size: -; d_call: -; j_call: TRBJ2-4; cdr3_nt: TGCGCCAGAAGGACAGACGGACATCTAGCCAAAAACATTCAGTACTTC; cdr3_aa: CARRTDGHLAKNIQYF
v_call: TRBV11-2; cdr3_length: 13; clone_size: -; d_call: -; j_call: TRBJ1-4; cdr3_nt: TGTGCCAGCAGCTTACGAAAACGGGAAAAACTGTTTTTT; cdr3_aa: CASSLRKREKLFF
v_call: TRBV6-4; cdr3_length: 13; clone_size: -; d_call: -; j_call: TRBJ2-3; cdr3_nt: TGTGCCAGCAGTGTGGTAGGCACAGATACGCAGTATTTT; cdr3_aa: CASSVVGTDTQYF
v_call: TRBV7-2; cdr3_length: 15; clone_size: -; d_call: -; j_call: TRBJ2-7; cdr3_nt: TGTGCCAGCAGCTCCACGACAGGTTCCCCCTACGAGCAGTACTTC; cdr3_aa: CASSSTTGSPYEQYF
v_call: TRBV18; cdr3_length: 12; clone_size: -; d_call: TRBD2; j_call: TRBJ2-5; cdr3_nt: TGTGCCAGCTCACCACCTTCGGGGGGCCAGTACTTC; cdr3_aa: CASSPPSGGQYF
v_call: TRBV5-1; cdr3_length: 15; clone_size: -; d_call: TRBD2; j_call: TRBJ2-1; cdr3_nt: TGCGCCAGCAGCTTCCTAGCGGGGGGGTTTAATGAGCAGTTCTTC; cdr3_aa: CASSFLAGGFNEQFF
v_call: TRBV2; cdr3_length: 14; clone_size: -; d_call: -; j_call: TRBJ1-3; cdr3_nt: TGTGCCAGCAGTGAAAGAGGCTCTGGAAACACCATATATTTT; cdr3_aa: CASSERGSGNTIYF
v_call: TRBV29-1; cdr3_length: 13; clone_size: -; d_call: TRBD1; j_call: TRBJ2-5; cdr3_nt: TGCAGCGTTGACAGGGGGCTGCAAGAGACCCAGTACTTC; cdr3_aa: CSVDRGLQETQYF
v_call: TRBV4-2; cdr3_length: 13; clone_size: -; d_call: -; j_call: TRBJ2-7; cdr3_nt: TGTGCCAGCAGCCACTTTAGTACCCACGAGCAGTACTTC; cdr3_aa: CASSHFSTHEQYF
v_call: TRBV4-1; cdr3_length: 16; clone_size: -; d_call: -; j_call: TRBJ2-7; cdr3_nt: TGCGCCAGCAGCCCGGGCCCAAGGGACATCTCCTACGAGCAGTACTTC; cdr3_aa: CASSPGPRDISYEQYF
v_call: TRBV7-9; cdr3_length: 16; clone_size: -; d_call: TRBD1; j_call: TRBJ1-5; cdr3_nt: TGTGCCAGCAGCCCCACAGACAGGGTAAAGAATCAGCCCCAGCATTTT; cdr3_aa: CASSPTDRVKNQPQHF
v_call: TRBV4-2; cdr3_length: 17; clone_size: -; d_call: TRBD1; j_call: TRBJ2-1; cdr3_nt: TGTGCCAGCAGCCAAGATCTCGGGCAGGGGGTATACAATGAGCAGTTCTTC; cdr3_aa: CASSQDLGQGVYNEQFF
v_call: TRBV11-2; cdr3_length: 15; clone_size: -; d_call: -; j_call: TRBJ2-7; cdr3_nt: TGTGCCAGCAGCTTAGCCGGAGGGGGCGCTCCCGAGCAGTACTTC; cdr3_aa: CASSLAGGGAPEQYF
v_call: TRBV2; cdr3_length: 15; clone_size: -; d_call: TRBD1; j_call: TRBJ1-2; cdr3_nt: TGTGCCAGCAGTGAGAAGACAGGGCAGACCGGTGGCTACACCTTC; cdr3_aa: CASSEKTGQTGGYTF
v_call: TRBV5-6; cdr3_length: 17; clone_size: few; d_call: TRBD2; j_call: TRBJ2-7; cdr3_nt: TGTGCCAGCAGCATGGACAGGGGTGGACTAGCGGGCTTTGAGCAGTACTTC; cdr3_aa: CASSMDRGGLAGFEQYF
v_call: TRBV20-1; cdr3_length: 15; clone_size: -; d_call: -; j_call: TRBJ2-1; cdr3_nt: TGCAGTGCTAGTGGCTTGCGGGGCAACTACAATGAGCAGTTCTTC; cdr3_aa: CSASGLRGNYNEQFF
v_call: TRBV7-9; cdr3_length: 18; clone_size: once; d_call: -; j_call: TRBJ2-7; cdr3_nt: TGTGCCAGCAGCTTAACGAGAGTTGCGGACAGGAGGGTCGACGAGCAGTACTTC; cdr3_aa: CASSLTRVADRRVDEQYF
v_call: TRBV20-1; cdr3_length: 17; clone_size: -; d_call: TRBD2; j_call: TRBJ2-3; cdr3_nt: TGCAGTGCTAGTGCGGGCGGGGGGGCGATTAGCACAGATACGCAGTATTTT; cdr3_aa: CSASAGGGAISTDTQYF
v_call: TRBV29-1; cdr3_length: 15; clone_size: once; d_call: -; j_call: TRBJ2-7; cdr3_nt: TGCAGCGTTGAAGTGTCGGGGGACGGACCCTACGAGCAGTACTTC; cdr3_aa: CSVEVSGDGPYEQYF
v_call: TRBV30; cdr3_length: 12; clone_size: -; d_call: -; j_call: TRBJ1-1; cdr3_nt: TGTGCCTGGAGTGTAGTGGGCCCTGAAGCTTTCTTT; cdr3_aa: CAWSVVGPEAFF
v_call: TRBV12-5; cdr3_length: 17; clone_size: once; d_call: TRBD1; j_call: TRBJ1-2; cdr3_nt: TGTGCTAGTGGTTTGACCCCACAGGGGGCTGTTAACTATGGCTACACCTTC; cdr3_aa: CASGLTPQGAVNYGYTF
v_call: TRBV10-1; cdr3_length: 16; clone_size: -; d_call: -; j_call: TRBJ2-6; cdr3_nt: TGCGCCAGCAGTGAGACCGGGACAAATGGGGCCAACGTCCTGACTTTC; cdr3_aa: CASSETGTNGANVLTF
v_call: TRBV30; cdr3_length: 13; clone_size: -; d_call: -; j_call: TRBJ1-3; cdr3_nt: TGTGCCTGGAGCGAGGTCTCTGGAAACACCATATATTTT; cdr3_aa: CAWSEVSGNTIYF
v_call: TRBV12-2; cdr3_length: 17; clone_size: -; d_call: -; j_call: TRBJ1-2; cdr3_nt: TGTGCAAGTCGCTCACCCCGCGGGGCGGGCGTGGTCGATGGCTACACCTTC; cdr3_aa: CASRSPRGAGVVDGYTF
v_call: TRBV9; cdr3_length: 14; clone_size: -; d_call: -; j_call: TRBJ1-2; cdr3_nt: TGTGCCAGCAGCGTAGATGACAGCCTATATGGCTACACCTTC; cdr3_aa: CASSVDDSLYGYTF
v_call: TRBV29-1; cdr3_length: 12; clone_size: -; d_call: TRBD1; j_call: TRBJ1-2; cdr3_nt: TGCAGCACCCGACAGGGACGGTATGGCTACACCTTC; cdr3_aa: CSTRQGRYGYTF
v_call: TRBV15; cdr3_length: 16; clone_size: -; d_call: -; j_call: TRBJ2-7; cdr3_nt: TGTGCCACCAGCAGAGATAGCGGTCTCGGCAGTGCCGAGCAGTACTTC; cdr3_aa: CATSRDSGLGSAEQYF
v_call: TRBV5-6; cdr3_length: 15; clone_size: -; d_call: -; j_call: TRBJ2-7; cdr3_nt: TGTGCCAGCAGCTTGAGAAACAGGGCCTCCTACGAGCAGTACTTC; cdr3_aa: CASSLRNRASYEQYF
v_call: TRBV18; cdr3_length: 15; clone_size: -; d_call: TRBD1; j_call: TRBJ1-2; cdr3_nt: TGTGCCAGCTCACCACCGGGGGACAGGGTTTATGGCTACACCTTC; cdr3_aa: CASSPPGDRVYGYTF
v_call: TRBV3-1/TRBV3-2; cdr3_length: 15; clone_size: -; d_call: TRBD2; j_call: TRBJ2-3; cdr3_nt: TGTGCCAGCAGCCAAAGCGGGGGGAAGGGAGATACGCAGTATTTT; cdr3_aa: CASSQSGGKGDTQYF
v_call: TRBV5-1; cdr3_length: 12; clone_size: -; d_call: TRBD1; j_call: TRBJ1-2; cdr3_nt: TGCGCCAGCAGCACCCGGGACAGCTGGAATCCCTTC; cdr3_aa: CASSTRDSWNPF
v_call: TRBV9; cdr3_length: 17; clone_size: -; d_call: -; j_call: TRBJ1-3; cdr3_nt: TGTGCCAGCAGCTTACCCCCGGGACACCACTCTGGAAACACCATATATTTT; cdr3_aa: CASSLPPGHHSGNTIYF
v_call: TRBV5-8; cdr3_length: 12; clone_size: -; d_call: -; j_call: TRBJ1-3; cdr3_nt: TGTGCCAGCAGCTTGCTAGGAAACACCATATATTTT; cdr3_aa: CASSLLGNTIYF
v_call: TRBV2; cdr3_length: 18; clone_size: -; d_call: -; j_call: TRBJ1-3; cdr3_nt: TGTGCCAGCAGTGACTGGCGGAAGAAGCCTAACCCCGGAAACACCATATATTTT; cdr3_aa: CASSDWRKKPNPGNTIYF
v_call: TRBV7-9; cdr3_length: 15; clone_size: -; d_call: -; j_call: TRBJ2-7; cdr3_nt: TGTGCCAGCAGCCCGTGGACTGCGATAAGGTACGAGCAGTACTTC; cdr3_aa: CASSPWTAIRYEQYF